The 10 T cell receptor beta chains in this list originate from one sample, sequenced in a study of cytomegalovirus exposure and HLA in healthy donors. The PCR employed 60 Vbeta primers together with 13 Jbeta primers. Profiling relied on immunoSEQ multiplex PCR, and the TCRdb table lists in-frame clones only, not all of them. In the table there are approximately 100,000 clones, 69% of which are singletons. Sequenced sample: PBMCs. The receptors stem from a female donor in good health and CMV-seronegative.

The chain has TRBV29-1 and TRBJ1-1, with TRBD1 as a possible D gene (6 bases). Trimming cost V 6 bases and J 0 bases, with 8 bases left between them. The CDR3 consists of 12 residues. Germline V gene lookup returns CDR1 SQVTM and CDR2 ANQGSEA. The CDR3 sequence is CSVTGLNTEAFF. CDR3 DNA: TGCAGCGTCACAGGGCTGAACACTGAAGCTTTCTTT.

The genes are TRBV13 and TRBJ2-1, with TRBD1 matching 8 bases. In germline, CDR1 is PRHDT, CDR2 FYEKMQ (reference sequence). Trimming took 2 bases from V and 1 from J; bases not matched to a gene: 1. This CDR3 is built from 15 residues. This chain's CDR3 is CASSLRQGSYNEQFF. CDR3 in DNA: TGTGCCAGCAGCTTACGACAGGGGTCCTACAATGAGCAGTTCTTC.

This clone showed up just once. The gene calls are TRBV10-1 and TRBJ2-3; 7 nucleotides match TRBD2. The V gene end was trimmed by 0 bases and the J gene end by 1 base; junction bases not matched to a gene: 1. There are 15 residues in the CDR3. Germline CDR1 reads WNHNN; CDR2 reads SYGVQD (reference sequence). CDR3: CASSESLAGTDTQYF. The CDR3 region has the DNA TGCGCCAGCAGTGAGTCGCTAGCGGGCACAGATACGCAGTATTTT.

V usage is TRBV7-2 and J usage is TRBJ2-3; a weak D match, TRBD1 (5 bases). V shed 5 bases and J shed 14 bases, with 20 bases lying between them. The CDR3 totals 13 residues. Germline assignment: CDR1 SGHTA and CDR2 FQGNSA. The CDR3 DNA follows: TGTGCCAGCAGCCCCACTGCGGCACAGGTTGTGTATTTT. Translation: CASSPTAAQVVYF. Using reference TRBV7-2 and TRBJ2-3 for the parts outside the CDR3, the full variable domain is GAGVSQSPSNKVTEKGKDVELRCDPISGHTALYWYRQSLGQGLEFLIYFQGNSAPDKSGLPSDRFSAERTGGSVSTLTIQRTQQEDSAVYLCASSPTAAQVVYFGPGTRLTVL.

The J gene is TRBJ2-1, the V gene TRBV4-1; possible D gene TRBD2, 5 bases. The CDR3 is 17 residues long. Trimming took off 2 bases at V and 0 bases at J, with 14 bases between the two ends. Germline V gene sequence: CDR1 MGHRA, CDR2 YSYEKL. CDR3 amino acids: CASSQSGLASSYNEQFF. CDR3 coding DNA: TGCGCCAGCAGCCAATCCGGACTGGCGAGCTCCTACAATGAGCAGTTCTTC.

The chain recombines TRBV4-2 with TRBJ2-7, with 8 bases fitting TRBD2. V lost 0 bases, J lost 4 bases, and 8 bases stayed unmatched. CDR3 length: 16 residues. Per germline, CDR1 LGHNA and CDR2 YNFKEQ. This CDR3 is CASSQEGVAGPYEQYF. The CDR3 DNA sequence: TGTGCCAGCAGCCAAGAGGGTGTAGCGGGACCATACGAGCAGTACTTC.

DNA for the CDR3: TGTGCCAGCAGTGCCGGAAGGGACAGGGGTCCGGGCGAGCAGTACTTC. Translated, it gives CASSAGRDRGPGEQYF. This chain joins TRBV2 and TRBJ2-7, with 10 bases identical to TRBD1. The germline CDR1 and CDR2 sequences are SNHLY and FYNNEI. This CDR3 comprises 16 residues. The trim removed 4 bases at V and 6 bases at J, leaving 12 bases unmatched. The full variable domain, completed using reference TRBV2 and TRBJ2-7, is EPEVTQTPSHQVTQMGQEVILRCVPISNHLYFYWYRQILGQKVEFLVSFYNNEISEKSEIFDDQFSVERPDGSNFTLKIRSTKLEDSAMYFCASSAGRDRGPGEQYFGPGTRLTVT.

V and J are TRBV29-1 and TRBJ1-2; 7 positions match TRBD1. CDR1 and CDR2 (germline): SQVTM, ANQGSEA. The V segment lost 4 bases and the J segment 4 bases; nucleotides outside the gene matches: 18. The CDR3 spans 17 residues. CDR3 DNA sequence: TGCAGCGTTGTGGGCGCAGGGGGGCATTTTGGGTCCTATGGCTACACCTTC. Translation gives CSVVGAGGHFGSYGYTF.

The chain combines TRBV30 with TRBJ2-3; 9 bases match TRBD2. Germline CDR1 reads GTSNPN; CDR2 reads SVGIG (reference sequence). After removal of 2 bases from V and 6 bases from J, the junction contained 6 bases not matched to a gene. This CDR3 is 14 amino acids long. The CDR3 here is CAWSTGLAVDTQYF. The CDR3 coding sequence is TGTGCCTGGAGTACGGGACTAGCAGTCGATACGCAGTATTTT.

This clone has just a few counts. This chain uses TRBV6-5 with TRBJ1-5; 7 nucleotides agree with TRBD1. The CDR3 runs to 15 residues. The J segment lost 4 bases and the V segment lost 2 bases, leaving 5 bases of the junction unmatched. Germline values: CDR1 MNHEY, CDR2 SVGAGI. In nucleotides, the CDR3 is TGTGCCAGCAGTTACAACAGGGGCACTAATCAGCCCCAGCATTTT. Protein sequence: CASSYNRGTNQPQHF.